The 24 T cell receptor beta chains below come from one sample, sequenced in a study of blood T cell repertoires in COVID-19. Repertoires were generated with immunoSEQ multiplex PCR, while TCRdb's copy carries only in-frame clones and drops some. The data contain approximately 290,000 clones, 90% of them seen just once; the ten biggest clones take up 3.5% to 5%. Sequenced input: PBMCs or T cells enriched from blood (not recorded which). All receptors come from a woman aged 18-29 years with acute COVID-19.

The CDR3 loop is CASTVGGRPTDTQYF. The CDR3 bases are TGTGCCAGCACCGTCGGAGGACGACCCACAGATACGCAGTATTTT. The rearrangement uses TRBV9 and TRBJ2-3, with TRBD2 as a possible D gene (5 bases). The germline V gene has CDR1 SGDLS and CDR2 YYNGEE. This CDR3 region has 15 residues. Trimming shortened V by 6 bases and J by 2 bases, and 16 bases separated the two germline ends.

V and J are TRBV9 and TRBJ2-7, with 11 bases aligning to TRBD2. Germline CDR1 is SGDLS and CDR2 is YYNGEE. J lost 2 bases, V lost 3 bases, and 1 base had no gene match. The CDR3 is 14 amino acids. CDR3 nucleotide sequence: TGTGCCAGCAGCGGTAGCGGGGGGGCCTACGAGCAGTACTTC. It is translated as CASSGSGGAYEQYF.

The chain links TRBV11-3 to TRBJ2-1; TRBD1 is a possible D gene (7 bases). This CDR3 is 15 amino acids long. The germline gives CDR1 SGHNT, CDR2 YENEEA. V lost 0 bases and J lost 9, with 15 bases in between. CDR3: CASSLDSAGGFEQFF. CDR3 sequence (DNA): TGTGCCAGCAGCTTAGATAGCGCAGGGGGGTTTGAGCAGTTCTTC.

The V and J genes are TRBV18 and TRBJ2-7; TRBD2 matches 14 bases. There are 17 residues in the CDR3. In germline, CDR1 is KGHSH, CDR2 LQKENI. V trimming: 3 bases; J trimming: 2 bases; junction bases outside the gene matches: 6. CDR3: CASSPGLAGGLTYEQYF. In DNA form, the CDR3 reads TGTGCCAGCTCACCCGGACTAGCGGGAGGACTCACCTACGAGCAGTACTTC.

The chain links TRBV5-1 to TRBJ2-3; D is ambiguous. The CDR3 runs 14 residues. Germline values: CDR1 SGHRS, CDR2 YFSETQ. V was clipped by 3 bases and J by 1 base, with 9 bases between them. CDR3 residues: CASSYLQGTDTQYF. The CDR3 DNA is TGCGCCAGCAGCTATCTTCAGGGCACAGATACGCAGTATTTT.

This chain uses TRBV3-1 (or the pseudogene TRBV3-2) with TRBJ2-7, with TRBD2 matching 8 bases. The V gene's germline CDR1 is LGHDT and CDR2 YNNKEL (reference sequence). The CDR3 runs 15 residues. V shed 4 bases and J 6 bases; nucleotides not matched to a gene: 11. This chain's CDR3 is CASSLTERAGGEQYF. CDR3 coding DNA: TGTGCCAGCAGCCTCACAGAGCGGGCGGGAGGCGAGCAGTACTTC.

The chain is built from TRBV7-9 and TRBJ1-2; TRBD1 matches 7 bases. Germline V lookup: CDR1 SEHNR, CDR2 FQNEAQ (reference sequence). V lost 5 bases to trimming and J lost 3 bases; unmatched junction nucleotides: 9. The CDR3 runs 15 residues. CDR3 sequence: CASSNLGQADYGYTF. The CDR3 nucleotides read TGTGCCAGCAGCAACCTAGGACAGGCGGACTATGGCTACACCTTC.

A single count supports this clone. This chain joins TRBV3-1 (or the pseudogene TRBV3-2) and TRBJ1-6; maybe TRBD1 (5 bases). The CDR3 loop spans 14 amino acids. Germline V gene sequence: CDR1 LGHDT, CDR2 YNNKEL (reference sequence). V lost 0 bases and J 18 bases, leaving 18 bases between the germline ends. The CDR3 loop reads CASSQEGVGAGCHF. The CDR3 DNA sequence: TGTGCCAGCAGCCAAGAAGGGGTTGGGGCTGGATGCCACTTT.

The rearrangement links TRBV5-4 to TRBJ2-1; tentatively, D is TRBD2 (5 bases). Trimming stripped 4 bases from V and 1 base from J, with 9 bases between. CDR1 is SGHNT, CDR2 YYREEE, per germline (reference sequence). The CDR3 is made up of 14 amino acids. CDR3 nucleotides: TGTGCCAGCAGCCTGAGCGGATCCTACAATGAGCAGTTCTTC. Translation: CASSLSGSYNEQFF.

The chain links TRBV19 to TRBJ1-1; no definite D call. CDR1 and CDR2 (germline): LNHDA, SQIVND (reference sequence). Trimming cost V 6 bases and J 2 bases, with 7 bases left between them. This CDR3 region has 12 residues. CDR3 sequence (DNA): TGTGCCAGTAGCTTCCCCAACACTGAAGCTTTCTTT. It encodes CASSFPNTEAFF.

V gene TRBV27 combines with J gene TRBJ2-5; TRBD2 agrees at 7 bases. Germline V gives CDR1 MNHEY, CDR2 SMNVEV (reference sequence). V lost 5 bases and J lost 5; bases outside the gene matches: 11. This CDR3 has 15 amino acids. Written as DNA, the CDR3 is TGTGCCAGCAGTGTAGGGACTATGGGTCGGGAGACCCAGTACTTC. Translating gives CASSVGTMGRETQYF.

This clone has only one observation. CDR3 in DNA: TGTGCCAGCAGCTTAGACCTGGTGCTAGCGGGTAGAACCGGGGAGCTGTTTTTT. This gives the protein CASSLDLVLAGRTGELFF. This chain uses TRBV7-9 with TRBJ2-2; 8 nucleotides line up with TRBD2. Germline V gives CDR1 SEHNR, CDR2 FQNEAQ (reference sequence). CDR3 size: 18 residues. After removal of 1 base from V and 5 bases from J, the junction contained 12 bases not matched to a gene.

The rearrangement uses TRBV7-2 and TRBJ2-2; no clear D gene. The CDR3 runs 15 residues. Germline V lookup: CDR1 SGHTA, CDR2 FQGNSA. The germline V and J ends were trimmed by 3 bases and 0 bases, with 8 bases remaining between them. CDR3 residues: CASSFHTPNTGELFF. CDR3 nucleotide sequence: TGTGCCAGCAGCTTCCATACACCGAACACCGGGGAGCTGTTTTTT.

This chain connects TRBV7-9 to TRBJ2-7; 12 bases line up with TRBD2. Germline CDR1 is SEHNR and CDR2 is FQNEAQ (reference sequence). This CDR3 contains 15 residues. The trim removed 5 bases at V and 3 bases at J, leaving 5 bases unmatched. Here the CDR3 reads CASSAMTSGSYEQYF. CDR3 DNA sequence: TGTGCCAGCAGCGCTATGACTAGCGGGAGCTACGAGCAGTACTTC.

V is TRBV5-4 and J is TRBJ1-1, with D unclear. Trimming removed 2 bases at V and 5 bases at J, with 7 bases between. Germline assignment: CDR1 SGHNT and CDR2 YYREEE (reference sequence). The CDR3 is 12 residues long. This chain's CDR3 is CASSLWQTEAFF. Written as DNA, the CDR3 is TGTGCCAGCAGCTTATGGCAGACTGAAGCTTTCTTT.

The chain combines TRBV2 with TRBJ2-3; 7 nucleotides align to TRBD2. V dropped 5 bases and J dropped 1; count of bases not matched to a gene: 6. Germline values: CDR1 SNHLY, CDR2 FYNNEI. This CDR3 contains 15 residues. Here the CDR3 reads CASSTLADRTDTQYF. The CDR3 DNA is TGTGCCAGCAGTACCCTAGCGGACCGCACAGATACGCAGTATTTT.

The J gene is TRBJ2-1, the V gene TRBV6-6, with TRBD2 identical over 9 bases. The germline gives CDR1 MNHNY, CDR2 SVGAGI (reference sequence). The CDR3 is 14 residues long. J was trimmed by 8 bases and V by 6 bases; bases with no gene match: 8. CDR3 nucleotides: TGTGCCAGCAGCCCAGCGGGAGGCTCCGATGAGCAGTTCTTC. Encoded protein: CASSPAGGSDEQFF.

The chain couples TRBV9 to TRBJ2-1; 8 bases line up with TRBD1. Trimming removed 3 bases from V and 4 bases from J; junction bases left unmatched: 6. The length of the CDR3 is 15 residues. Germline V CDR1 and CDR2: SGDLS, YYNGEE. CDR3 sequence: CASSGRDRSYNEQFF. CDR3 DNA sequence: TGTGCCAGCAGCGGCCGGGACAGGAGTTACAATGAGCAGTTCTTC.

This clone was recorded only once. The chain employs TRBV12-5 and TRBJ2-7; 7 positions agree with TRBD1. The CDR3 is made up of 13 amino acids. The J segment lost 3 bases and the V segment lost 1 base, leaving 0 bases of the junction unmatched. The germline V gene encodes CDR1 LGHNT and CDR2 FRNRAP. The CDR3 loop is CASGLGQGYEQYF. The CDR3 coding sequence is TGTGCTAGTGGTTTGGGACAGGGCTACGAGCAGTACTTC.

The DNA for the CDR3 is TGTGCCAGCAGTTACCGGTGGGGCCAGGCCCAGCATTTT. This codes for CASSYRWGQAQHF. This chain joins TRBV27 and TRBJ1-5; D is perhaps TRBD1 (5 bases). The V and J ends lost 4 bases and 11 bases respectively, with 15 bases between them. The CDR3 is 13 residues long. Germline loops: CDR1 MNHEY, CDR2 SMNVEV (reference sequence).

The J gene is TRBJ1-1, the V gene TRBV10-3, with unresolved D. Deletions cut 3 bases from V and 1 base from J, with 6 bases between. Germline CDR1 and CDR2: ENHRY and SYGVKD. This CDR3 spans 13 amino acids. CDR3 nucleotides: TGTGCCATCAGTGACCGAGGGAACACTGAAGCTTTCTTT. This codes for CAISDRGNTEAFF.

The chain uses TRBV30 and TRBJ1-3; no clear D. Per germline, CDR1 GTSNPN and CDR2 SVGIG (reference sequence). V was cut by 1 base and J by 5 bases, with 3 bases left in between. There are 11 residues in the CDR3. CDR3 sequence (DNA): TGTGCCTGGAGTGCTAGAAACACCATATATTTT. Residues: CAWSARNTIYF.

This clone was found once. This sequence joins TRBV18 and TRBJ2-3; perhaps TRBD2 as D (7 bases). Per germline, CDR1 KGHSH and CDR2 LQKENI. The CDR3 extends over 14 amino acids. V lost 2 bases to trimming and J lost 4 bases, with 10 bases between them. The CDR3 reads CASSPRGRADTQYF. CDR3 coding DNA: TGTGCCAGCTCACCAAGGGGGAGGGCAGATACGCAGTATTTT.

The genes are TRBV28 and TRBJ1-2, with TRBD1 as a possible D gene (6 bases). Looked up from germline, CDR1 is MDHEN and CDR2 is SYDVKM. The CDR3 is made up of 13 amino acids. In nucleotides, the CDR3 is TGTGCGGTTAGAGACCAGGGGAACTATGGCTACACCTTC. Protein sequence: CAVRDQGNYGYTF.